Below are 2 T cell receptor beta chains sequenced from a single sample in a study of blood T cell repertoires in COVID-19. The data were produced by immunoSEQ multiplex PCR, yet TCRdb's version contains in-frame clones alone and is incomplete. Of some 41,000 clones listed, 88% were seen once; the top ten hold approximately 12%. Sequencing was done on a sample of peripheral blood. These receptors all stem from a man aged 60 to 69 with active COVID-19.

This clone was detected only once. DNA of the CDR3: TGTGCCAGCAGTGAAAAGCGCCAGGGGCAGAACACTGAAGCTTTCTTT. The encoded protein is CASSEKRQGQNTEAFF. The rearrangement uses TRBV6-1 and TRBJ1-1; TRBD1 is a possible D gene (6 bases). Trimming removed 2 bases at V and 1 base at J, with 14 bases between. Germline CDR1 is MNHNS and CDR2 is SASEGT. The CDR3 has 16 residues.

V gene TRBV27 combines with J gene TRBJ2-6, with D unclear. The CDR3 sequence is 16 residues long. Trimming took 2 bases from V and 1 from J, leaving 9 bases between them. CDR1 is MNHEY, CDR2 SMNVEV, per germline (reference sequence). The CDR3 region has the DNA TGTGCCAGCAGTTTAGGGTTCGGGTCTGGGGCCAACGTCCTGACTTTC. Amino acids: CASSLGFGSGANVLTF.